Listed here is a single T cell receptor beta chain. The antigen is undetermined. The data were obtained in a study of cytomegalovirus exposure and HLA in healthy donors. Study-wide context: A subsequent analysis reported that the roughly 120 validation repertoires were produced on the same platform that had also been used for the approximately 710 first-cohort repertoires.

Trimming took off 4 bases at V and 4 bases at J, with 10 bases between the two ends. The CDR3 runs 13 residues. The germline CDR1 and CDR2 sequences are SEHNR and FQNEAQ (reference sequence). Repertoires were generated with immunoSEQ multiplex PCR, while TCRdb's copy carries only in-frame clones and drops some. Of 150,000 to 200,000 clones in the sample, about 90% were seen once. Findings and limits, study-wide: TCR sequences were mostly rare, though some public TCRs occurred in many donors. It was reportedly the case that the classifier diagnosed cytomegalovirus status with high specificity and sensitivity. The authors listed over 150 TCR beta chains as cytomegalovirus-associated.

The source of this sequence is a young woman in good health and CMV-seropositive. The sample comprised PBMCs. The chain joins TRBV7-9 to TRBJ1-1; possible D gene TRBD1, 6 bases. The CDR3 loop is CASSSTGITEAFF. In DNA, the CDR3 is TGTGCCAGCAGCTCCACAGGGATCACTGAAGCTTTCTTT.